This T cell receptor (beta chain) was sequenced during a study of T cell changes during pregnancy in multiple sclerosis. The CDR3 covers 19 residues. V lost 0 bases, J lost 0 bases, and 11 bases stayed unmatched. CDR1 is SGDLS and CDR2 is YYNGEE in the germline V gene. Produced via immunoSEQ multiplex PCR; TCRdb's table is partial and in-frame only. The table lists fewer than 80,000 clones, around 92% of them singletons. The receptor comes from a female donor in good health, enrolled as a control in a pregnancy study. Sequences were derived from peripheral blood, sampled in the third trimester of pregnancy. The chain joins TRBV9 to TRBJ1-4, with 7 bases aligning to TRBD1. DNA for the CDR3: TGTGCCAGCAGCGTAGGCGTAGGGACAGTCGGGGCAACTAATGAAAAACTGTTTTTT. Translation: CASSVGVGTVGATNEKLFF.